This T cell receptor beta chain is from a study of identical twins. Regarding the study as a whole: The more abundant beta clonotypes in cord blood had fewer insertions, and memory repertoires did not show this.

Addition of a universal primer site occurred through template switching, and cDNA carried unique molecular identifiers. TCRdb processed the 5' RACE reads anew with MiXCR; each CDR3 protein has one entry. This repertoire shows 1.5 million to 2 million distinct CDR3 sequences, around a third found once; its top ten account for around 0.3%. Comments on this clonotype: The antigen remains unidentified.

Germline V CDR1 and CDR2: MNHNS, SASEGT. After removal of 6 bases from V and 4 bases from J, the junction contained 5 bases not matched to a gene. The CDR3 covers 13 residues. The rearrangement links TRBV6-1 to TRBJ2-5; 7 nucleotides line up with TRBD2. The sample consisted of cord blood. This receptor was identified in a newborn girl in good health. The CDR3 DNA follows: TGTGCCAGCAGAGAATTAGCGGGAGAGACCCAGTACTTC. Its protein product is CASRELAGETQYF.